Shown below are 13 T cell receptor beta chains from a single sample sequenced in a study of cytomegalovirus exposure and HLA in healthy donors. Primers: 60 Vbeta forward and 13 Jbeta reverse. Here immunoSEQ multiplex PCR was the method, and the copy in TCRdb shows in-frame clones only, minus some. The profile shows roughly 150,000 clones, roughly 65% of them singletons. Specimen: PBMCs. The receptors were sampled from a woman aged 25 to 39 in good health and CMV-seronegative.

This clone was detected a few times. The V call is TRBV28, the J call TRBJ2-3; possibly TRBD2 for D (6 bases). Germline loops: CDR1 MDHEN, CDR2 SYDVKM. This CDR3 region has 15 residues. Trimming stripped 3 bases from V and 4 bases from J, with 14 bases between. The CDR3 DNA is TGTGCCAGCAGTTTCCGACTAGTTCGGGCAGATACGCAGTATTTT. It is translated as CASSFRLVRADTQYF.

CDR3 in amino acids: CATTGTTLNTGELFF. CDR3 in DNA: TGTGCCACCACCGGGACTACGTTGAACACCGGGGAGCTGTTTTTT. The chain couples TRBV6-6 to TRBJ2-2; 7 bases line up with TRBD2. Germline assignment: CDR1 MNHNY and CDR2 SVGAGI (reference sequence). This CDR3 is 15 amino acids long. Losses at the gene ends were 10 bases for V and 1 base for J; bases not matched to a gene: 9.

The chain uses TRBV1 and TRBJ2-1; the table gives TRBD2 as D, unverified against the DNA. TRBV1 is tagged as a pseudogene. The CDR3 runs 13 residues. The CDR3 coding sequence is TGCACCAGCAGCCGGGAGAGCGACAATGAGCAGTTCTTC. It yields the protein CTSSRESDNEQFF.

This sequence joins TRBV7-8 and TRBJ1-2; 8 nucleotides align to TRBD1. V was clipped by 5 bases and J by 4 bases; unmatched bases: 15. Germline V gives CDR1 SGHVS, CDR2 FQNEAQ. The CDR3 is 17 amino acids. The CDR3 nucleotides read TGTGCCAGCAGCCCGGGGCCGTTTGACAGGGGACTCTATGGCTACACCTTC. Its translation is CASSPGPFDRGLYGYTF.

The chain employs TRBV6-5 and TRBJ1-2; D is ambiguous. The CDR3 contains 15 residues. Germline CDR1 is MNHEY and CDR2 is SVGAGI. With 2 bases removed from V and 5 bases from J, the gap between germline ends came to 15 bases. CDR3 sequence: CASSYLTEQRYGYTF. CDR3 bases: TGTGCCAGCAGTTACCTTACCGAGCAGCGTTATGGCTACACCTTC.

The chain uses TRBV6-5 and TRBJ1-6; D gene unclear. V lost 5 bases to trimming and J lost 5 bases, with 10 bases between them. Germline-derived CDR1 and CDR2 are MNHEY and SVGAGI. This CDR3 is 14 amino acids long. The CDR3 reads CASSGDKDNSPLHF. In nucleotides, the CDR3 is TGTGCCAGCAGTGGCGACAAGGATAATTCACCCCTCCACTTT.

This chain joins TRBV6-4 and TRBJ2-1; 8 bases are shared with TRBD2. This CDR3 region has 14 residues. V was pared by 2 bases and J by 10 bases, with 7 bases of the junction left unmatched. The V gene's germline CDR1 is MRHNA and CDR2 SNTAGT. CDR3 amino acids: CASSDTHSGKEQFF. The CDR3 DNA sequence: TGTGCCAGCAGTGACACCCATAGCGGGAAGGAGCAGTTCTTC.

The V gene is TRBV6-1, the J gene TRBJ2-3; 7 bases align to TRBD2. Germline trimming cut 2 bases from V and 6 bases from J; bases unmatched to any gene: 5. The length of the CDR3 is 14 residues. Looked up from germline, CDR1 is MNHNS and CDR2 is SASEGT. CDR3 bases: TGTGCCAGCAGTGAAAAGCGGGGAGTCGATACGCAGTATTTT. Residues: CASSEKRGVDTQYF.

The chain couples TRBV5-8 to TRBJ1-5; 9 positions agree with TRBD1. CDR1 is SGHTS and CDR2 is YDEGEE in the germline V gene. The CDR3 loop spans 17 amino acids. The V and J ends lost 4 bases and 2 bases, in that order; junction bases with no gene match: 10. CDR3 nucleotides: TGTGCCAGCAGCCTTCTACAGGGGGCATGGGGCAATCAGCCCCAGCATTTT. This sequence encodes CASSLLQGAWGNQPQHF. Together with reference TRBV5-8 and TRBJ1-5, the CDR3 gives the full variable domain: EAGVTQSPTHLIKTRGQQATLRCSPISGHTSVYWYQQALGLGLQFLLWYDEGEERNRGNFPPRFSGRQFPNYSSELNVNALELEDSALYLCASSLLQGAWGNQPQHFGDGTRLSIL.

The CDR3 coding sequence is TGTGCCAGCTCACCAAGAGGGCCCTACGAGCAGTACTTC. Translation: CASSPRGPYEQYF. The chain couples TRBV18 to TRBJ2-7, with a tentative D call TRBD2 (5 bases). The germline CDR1 and CDR2 sequences are KGHSH and LQKENI. V was shortened by 2 bases and J by 2 bases, with 7 bases between the two germline ends. CDR3 length: 13 amino acids.

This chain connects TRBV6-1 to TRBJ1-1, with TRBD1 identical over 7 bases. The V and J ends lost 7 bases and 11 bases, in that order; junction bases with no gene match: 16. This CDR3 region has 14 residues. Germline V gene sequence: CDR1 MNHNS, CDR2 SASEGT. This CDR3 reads CASTEGAEGFLAFF. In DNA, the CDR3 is TGTGCCAGCACAGAGGGGGCTGAGGGTTTTTTGGCTTTCTTT.

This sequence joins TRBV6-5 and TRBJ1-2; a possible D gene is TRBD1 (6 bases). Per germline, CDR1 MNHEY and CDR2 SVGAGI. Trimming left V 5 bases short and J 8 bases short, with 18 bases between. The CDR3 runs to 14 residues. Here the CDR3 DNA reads TGTGCCAGCAGTCCCCAGGGGCCCGATTCAGGCTACACCTTC. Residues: CASSPQGPDSGYTF.

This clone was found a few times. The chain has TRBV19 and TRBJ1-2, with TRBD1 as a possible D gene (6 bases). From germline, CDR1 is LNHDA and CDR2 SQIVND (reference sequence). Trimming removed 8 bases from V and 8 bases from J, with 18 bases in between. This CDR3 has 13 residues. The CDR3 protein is CASEIGTTGGYTF. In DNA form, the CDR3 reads TGTGCCAGTGAAATCGGGACAACCGGCGGCTACACCTTC.